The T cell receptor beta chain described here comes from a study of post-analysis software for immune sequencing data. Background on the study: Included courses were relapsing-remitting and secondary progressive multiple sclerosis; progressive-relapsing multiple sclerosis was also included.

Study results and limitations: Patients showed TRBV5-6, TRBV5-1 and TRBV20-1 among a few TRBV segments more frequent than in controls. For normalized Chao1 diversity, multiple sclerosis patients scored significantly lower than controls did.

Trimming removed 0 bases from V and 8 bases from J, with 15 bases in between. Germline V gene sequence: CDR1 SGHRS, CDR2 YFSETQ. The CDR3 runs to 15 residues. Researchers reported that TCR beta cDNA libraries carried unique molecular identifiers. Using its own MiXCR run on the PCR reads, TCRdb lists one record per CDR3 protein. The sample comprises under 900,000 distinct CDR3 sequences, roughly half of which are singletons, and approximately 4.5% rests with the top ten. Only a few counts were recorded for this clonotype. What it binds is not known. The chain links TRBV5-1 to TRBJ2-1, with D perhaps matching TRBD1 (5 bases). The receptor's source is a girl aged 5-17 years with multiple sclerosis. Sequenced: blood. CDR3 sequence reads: CASSLAPQGAYEQFF. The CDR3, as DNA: TGCGCCAGCAGCTTGGCCCCCCAGGGCGCCTATGAGCAGTTCTTC.